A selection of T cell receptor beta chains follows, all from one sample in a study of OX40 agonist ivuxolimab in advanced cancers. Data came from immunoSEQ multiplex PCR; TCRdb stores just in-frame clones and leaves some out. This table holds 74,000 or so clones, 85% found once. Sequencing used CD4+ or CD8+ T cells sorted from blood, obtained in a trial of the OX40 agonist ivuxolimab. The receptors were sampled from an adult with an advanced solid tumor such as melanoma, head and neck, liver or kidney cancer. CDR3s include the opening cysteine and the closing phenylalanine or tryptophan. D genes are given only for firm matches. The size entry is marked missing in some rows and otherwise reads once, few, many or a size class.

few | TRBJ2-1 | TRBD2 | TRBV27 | TGTGCCAGCAGTTTATCGGTAGCGGGAGGGCCCGATGAGCAGTTCTTC | CASSLSVAGGPDEQFF
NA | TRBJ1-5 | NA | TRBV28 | TGTGCCAGCAGTGAGGGAGGGAATCAGCCCCAGCATTTT | CASSEGGNQPQHF
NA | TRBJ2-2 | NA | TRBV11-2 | TGTGCCAGCAGCCCCCGTATGGGCGCCGGGGAGCTGTTTTTT | CASSPRMGAGELFF
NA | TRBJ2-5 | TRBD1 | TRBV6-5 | TGTGCCAGCAGTTACTCGACAGGGAAAGAGACCCAGTACTTC | CASSYSTGKETQYF
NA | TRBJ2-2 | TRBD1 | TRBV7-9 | TGTGCCAGCAGCGTGGGACAGGCGGGTACCGGGGAGCTGTTTTTT | CASSVGQAGTGELFF
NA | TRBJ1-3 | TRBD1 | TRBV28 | TGTGCCAGCAGCCACCCAGGGGGAACTGGAAACACCATATATTTT | CASSHPGGTGNTIYF
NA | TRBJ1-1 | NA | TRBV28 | TGTGCCAGCAGGGGGAACAGCGTGGAGGGCACTGAAGCTTTCTTT | CASRGNSVEGTEAFF
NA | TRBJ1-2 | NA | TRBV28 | TGTGCCAGCAGTTTAACCAGGTTTGGGTATGGCTACACCTTC | CASSLTRFGYGYTF
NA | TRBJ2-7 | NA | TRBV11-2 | TGTGCCAGCAGCTCCCCGAGCCTATCCTACGAGCAGTACTTC | CASSSPSLSYEQYF
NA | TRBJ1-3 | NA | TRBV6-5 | TGTGCCAGCAGTTACGGACAGCGGGGAAACACCATATATTTT | CASSYGQRGNTIYF
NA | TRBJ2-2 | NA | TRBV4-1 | TGCGCCAGCAGCCAAGGAATGGGGAACACCGGGGAGCTGTTTTTT | CASSQGMGNTGELFF
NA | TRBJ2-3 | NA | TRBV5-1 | TGCGCCAGCAGCTCTTACAGGGTCACAGATACGCAGTATTTT | CASSSYRVTDTQYF
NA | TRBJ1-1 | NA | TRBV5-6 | TGTGCCAGCAGCTTGTTTTGGGTACAGAACACTGAAGCTTTCTTT | CASSLFWVQNTEAFF
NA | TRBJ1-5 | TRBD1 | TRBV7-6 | TGCGCCAGCAGCAACCGAAGGACAGGGTGGCAGCCCCAGCATTTT | CASSNRRTGWQPQHF
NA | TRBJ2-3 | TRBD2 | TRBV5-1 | TGCGCCAGCAGCTTCAATGAACTAGCGGGAGGGACAGATACGCAGTATTTT | CASSFNELAGGTDTQYF
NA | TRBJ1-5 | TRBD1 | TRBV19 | TGTGCCAGTATGGAGGGACAGACAGTCAATCAGCCCCAGCATTTT | CASMEGQTVNQPQHF
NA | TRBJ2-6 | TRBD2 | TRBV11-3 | TGTGCCAGCAGCCCGGGACTAGCGAATAGACTGTCTGGGGCCAACGTCCTGACTTTC | CASSPGLANRLSGANVLTF
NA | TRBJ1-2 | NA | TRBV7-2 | TGTGCCAGCAGCCCCCGGATTCGAGGACCGTTCAACTATGGCTACACCTTC | CASSPRIRGPFNYGYTF
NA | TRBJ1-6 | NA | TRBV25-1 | TGTGCCAGCAGTCCGGCCGGACCGAATTCACCCCTCCACTTT | CASSPAGPNSPLHF
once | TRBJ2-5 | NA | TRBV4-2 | TGTGCCAGCAGCCAACAGGGACTTGCGGAGACCCAGTACTTC | CASSQQGLAETQYF
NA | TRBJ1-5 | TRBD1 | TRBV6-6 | TGTGCCAGCAGCCCGGACAGGGGAGGTCAGCCCCAGCATTTT | CASSPDRGGQPQHF
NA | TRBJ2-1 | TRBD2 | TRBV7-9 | TGTGCCAGCAACGCCGGGACTAGCGGGACTAATGAGCAGTTCTTC | CASNAGTSGTNEQFF
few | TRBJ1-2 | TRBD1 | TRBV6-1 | TGTGCCACCTCAGACAGGGGGTATGGCTACACCTTC | CATSDRGYGYTF
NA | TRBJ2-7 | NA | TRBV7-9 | TGTGCCAGCAGCCACCGTAGTGGGCACGAGCAGTACTTC | CASSHRSGHEQYF
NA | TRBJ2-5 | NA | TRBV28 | TGTGCCAGCAGTTCGAGGGGAGGTATAGAGACCCAGTACTTC | CASSSRGGIETQYF
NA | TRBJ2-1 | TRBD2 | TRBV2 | TGTGCCAGCAACCAACTAGCGGAGGCCAACAATGAGCAGTTCTTC | CASNQLAEANNEQFF
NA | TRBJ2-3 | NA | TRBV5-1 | TGCGCCAGCAGCTTACCCCCGGTGGGCACAGATACGCAGTATTTT | CASSLPPVGTDTQYF
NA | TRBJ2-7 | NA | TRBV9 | TGTGCCAGCAGCCCCAAGGGGGGCGCCGAGCAGTACTTC | CASSPKGGAEQYF
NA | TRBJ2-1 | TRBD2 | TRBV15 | TGTGCCACCAGCAGAGGGGGGCGGGGGGTGTACAATGAGCAGTTCTTC | CATSRGGRGVYNEQFF
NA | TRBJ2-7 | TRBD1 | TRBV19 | TGTGCCAGTAGCGGGGACAGGGAATCCTACGAGCAGTACTTC | CASSGDRESYEQYF
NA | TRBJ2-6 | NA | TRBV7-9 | TGTGCCAGCAGCTTAGCGCTTACGGGGGCAGGGGCCAACGTCCTGACTTTC | CASSLALTGAGANVLTF
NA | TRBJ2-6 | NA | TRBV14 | TGTGCCAGCAGCCACGTTTCCGGGACCTACGACTCTGGGGCCAACGTCCTGACTTTC | CASSHVSGTYDSGANVLTF
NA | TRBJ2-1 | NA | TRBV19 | TGTGCCAGTAGAGACAGTAATCGATACAATGAGCAGTTCTTC | CASRDSNRYNEQFF
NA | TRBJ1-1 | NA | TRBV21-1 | TGTGCCAGCAGCAAAAGGTCGTTATTGAACACTGAAGCTTTCTTT | CASSKRSLLNTEAFF
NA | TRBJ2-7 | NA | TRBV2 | TGTGCCAGCAGTCCCTACTACGAGCAGTACTTC | CASSPYYEQYF
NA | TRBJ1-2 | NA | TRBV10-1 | TGCGCCACCGGCCGAGAAGGGTCCTATGGCTACACCTTC | CATGREGSYGYTF
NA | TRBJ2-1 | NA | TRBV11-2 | TGTGCCAGCAGCAGGTGGGGGGCCTCCTACAATGAGCAGTTCTTC | CASSRWGASYNEQFF
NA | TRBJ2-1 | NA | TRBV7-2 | TGTGCCAGCAGCGATGTCGGCGTCTACAATGAGCAGTTCTTC | CASSDVGVYNEQFF
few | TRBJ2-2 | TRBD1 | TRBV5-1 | TGCGCCAGCAGCTTCGGACAGGGTAGCACCGGGGAGCTGTTTTTT | CASSFGQGSTGELFF
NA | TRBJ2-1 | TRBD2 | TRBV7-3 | TGTGCCAGCAGCTTAACTCAGACTAGCGGGGCCTACAATGAGCAGTTCTTC | CASSLTQTSGAYNEQFF
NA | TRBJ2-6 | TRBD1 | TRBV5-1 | TGCGCCAGCAGCTTGGCAGGGGGACAGGGCTCCGGGGCCAACGTCCTGACTTTC | CASSLAGGQGSGANVLTF
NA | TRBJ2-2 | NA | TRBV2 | TGTGCCAGCAGGTCCATTCAGGGGACCGGGGAGCTGTTTTTT | CASRSIQGTGELFF
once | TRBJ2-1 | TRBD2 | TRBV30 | TGTGCCTGGAGGGCGGCTAGCGGGAGTCCTAATGAGCAGTTCTTC | CAWRAASGSPNEQFF
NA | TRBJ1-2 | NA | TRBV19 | TGTGCCAGTAGTATTAGGGACCTACCCCCTGGCACCTTC | CASSIRDLPPGTF
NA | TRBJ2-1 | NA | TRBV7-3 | TGTGCCAGCAGCCTCGCGTTGATGGATGAGCAGTTCTTC | CASSLALMDEQFF
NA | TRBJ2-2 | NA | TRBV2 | TGTGCCAGCAAGGCGGATTCGAACACCGGGGAGCTGTTTTTT | CASKADSNTGELFF
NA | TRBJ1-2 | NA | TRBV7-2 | TGTGCCAGCAGCATAGGAGCGCGAGGCCAGGGCGGCTACACCTTC | CASSIGARGQGGYTF
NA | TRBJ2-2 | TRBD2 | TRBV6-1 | TGTGCCAGCAGTGACCCCGGGACTAGCGGCGGGGAGCTGTTTTTT | CASSDPGTSGGELFF
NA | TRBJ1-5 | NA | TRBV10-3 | TGTGCCATCAGTGAGGGCGGACATAGCAATCAGCCCCAGCATTTT | CAISEGGHSNQPQHF
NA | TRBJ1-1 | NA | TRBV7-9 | TGTGCCAGCAGCTTAGGCGCAGGGGCAGGTGAAGCTTTCTTT | CASSLGAGAGEAFF
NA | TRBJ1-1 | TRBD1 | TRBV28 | TGTGCCAGCAGCCAGGGGGGTATGAACACTGAAGCTTTCTTT | CASSQGGMNTEAFF
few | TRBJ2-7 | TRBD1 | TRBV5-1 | TGCGCCAGCAGCTTCGGGACAGGGGACTACGAGCAGTACTTC | CASSFGTGDYEQYF